The rows below give T cell receptor beta chains drawn from one sample of a study of human T cells and chemical hapten exposure. TCRdb redid the calling of the RACE reads with MiXCR, one entry per CDR3 protein. The data contain roughly 150,000 distinct CDR3 sequences, roughly 26% of them singletons. The starting material was whole blood, obtained in connection with sensitization to the hapten diphenylcyclopropenone (DPC). The receptor source for this set is a woman younger than 35 with alopecia areata. Some clones in this sample may be carry-over from other donors' samples. The CDR3 runs from the conserved cysteine through the conserved F or W. D genes are given only for firm matches. Not every row has a clone size; where given, it reads once, few, many or a size class.

v_call	j_call	clone_size	d_call	cdr3_aa	cdr3_nt
TRBV7-8	TRBJ2-7	NA	TRBD2	CASSLISAGGVGYEQYF	TGTGCCAGCAGCTTAATTTCGGCGGGAGGTGTGGGCTACGAGCAGTACTTC
TRBV27	TRBJ2-7	NA	NA	CASSFMRGGYEQYF	TGTGCCAGCAGTTTTATGCGGGGAGGTTACGAGCAGTACTTC
TRBV7-9	TRBJ1-3	NA	NA	CASSSGRAGNTIYF	TGTGCCAGCTCGTCCGGCAGGGCTGGAAACACCATATATTTT
TRBV7-2	TRBJ2-7	NA	TRBD2	CASSLGLRGLAPEQYF	TGTGCCAGCAGCTTAGGCTTAAGGGGACTAGCGCCCGAGCAGTACTTC
TRBV4-3	TRBJ2-4	NA	NA	CASSQDGDIQYF	TGCGCCAGCAGCCAAGATGGGGACATTCAGTACTTC
TRBV5-1	TRBJ1-1	once	NA	CASSLVGGPAEAFF	TGCGCCAGCAGCTTGGTCGGGGGGCCGGCGGAAGCTTTCTTT
TRBV14	TRBJ2-3	NA	TRBD2	CASSLASGYTDTQYF	TGTGCCAGCAGTTTGGCTAGCGGGTACACAGATACGCAGTATTTT
TRBV4-1	TRBJ2-3	NA	TRBD2	CASSQEEKLAGGYTQYF	TGCGCCAGCAGCCAAGAAGAGAAACTAGCGGGGGGCTATACGCAGTATTTT
TRBV6-5	TRBJ1-2	few	NA	CASSYSVGNYGYTF	TGTGCCAGCAGTTACTCGGTGGGGAACTATGGCTACACCTTC
TRBV7-2	TRBJ1-4	NA	NA	CASSLALSQGRLGEKLFF	TGTGCCAGCAGCTTAGCGCTGTCGCAGGGACGGTTAGGTGAAAAACTGTTTTTT